This is a list of T cell receptor beta chains from one sample in a study of lymphopenia after photon versus proton radiotherapy. Libraries were prepared by immunoSEQ multiplex PCR; TCRdb keeps only in-frame clonotypes and omits some of them. This table has tens of thousands of clones, about 83% appearing once. Sequences were derived from peripheral blood, sampled from a patient treated with proton-based radiotherapy. These receptors originate from a man in his 60s with pancreatic cancer. Each CDR3 is given with its conserved first and last residue. A D gene is named only where the DNA matches it firmly. The listing skips clone size in some rows; elsewhere it reads once, few, many or a size class.

CDR3aa: CSVESVQGALKPQHF; CDR3nt: TGCAGCGTTGAATCCGTACAGGGGGCTCTGAAGCCCCAGCATTTT; abundance: .; j_gene: TRBJ1-5; d_gene: TRBD1; v_gene: TRBV29-1
CDR3aa: CASSLGSGSSYEQYF; CDR3nt: TGCGCCAGCAGCTTGGGTAGCGGGAGCTCCTACGAGCAGTACTTC; abundance: .; j_gene: TRBJ2-7; d_gene: TRBD2; v_gene: TRBV5-1
CDR3aa: CASSYNQAEAFF; CDR3nt: TGTGCCAGCAGTTACAATCAAGCTGAAGCTTTCTTT; abundance: .; j_gene: TRBJ1-1; d_gene: .; v_gene: TRBV6-6
CDR3aa: CASSYSSAGGSNEAFF; CDR3nt: TGTGCCAGCAGTTATAGCTCAGCGGGGGGCAGTAATGAAGCTTTCTTT; abundance: .; j_gene: TRBJ1-1; d_gene: .; v_gene: TRBV6-5
CDR3aa: CASSVAGGDREGEKLFF; CDR3nt: TGTGCCAGCAGCGTAGCTGGGGGGGACAGGGAAGGAGAAAAACTGTTTTTT; abundance: .; j_gene: TRBJ1-4; d_gene: TRBD1; v_gene: TRBV9
CDR3aa: CASSEGQANTEAFF; CDR3nt: TGTGCCAGCTCAGAGGGACAGGCGAACACTGAAGCTTTCTTT; abundance: .; j_gene: TRBJ1-1; d_gene: TRBD1; v_gene: TRBV18
CDR3aa: CASSVDRLGAYEQYF; CDR3nt: TGTGCCAGCAGCGTAGACCGACTAGGGGCCTACGAGCAGTACTTC; abundance: .; j_gene: TRBJ2-7; d_gene: .; v_gene: TRBV9
CDR3aa: CASSLGGGRETQYF; CDR3nt: TGTGCCAGCAGCTTAGGCGGAGGGAGAGAGACCCAGTACTTC; abundance: .; j_gene: TRBJ2-5; d_gene: .; v_gene: TRBV11-3
CDR3aa: CAISGSSGATEAFF; CDR3nt: TGTGCCATCAGTGGAAGCAGCGGGGCCACTGAAGCTTTCTTT; abundance: .; j_gene: TRBJ1-1; d_gene: .; v_gene: TRBV10-3
CDR3aa: CASSTRDRVSGNQPQHF; CDR3nt: TGTGCCAGTAGTACCCGGGACAGGGTCAGCGGCAATCAGCCCCAGCATTTT; abundance: .; j_gene: TRBJ1-5; d_gene: TRBD1; v_gene: TRBV19
CDR3aa: CSARVGTEQFF; CDR3nt: TGCAGTGCTAGAGTAGGAACTGAGCAGTTCTTC; abundance: .; j_gene: TRBJ2-1; d_gene: .; v_gene: TRBV20-1
CDR3aa: CASSLDPSGRETQYF; CDR3nt: TGTGCCAGCAGCTTAGACCCTAGCGGGAGGGAGACCCAGTACTTC; abundance: .; j_gene: TRBJ2-5; d_gene: TRBD2; v_gene: TRBV11-3
CDR3aa: CASSLKGTGYEQYF; CDR3nt: TGTGCCAGCAGTTTAAAGGGGACGGGCTACGAGCAGTACTTC; abundance: .; j_gene: TRBJ2-7; d_gene: .; v_gene: TRBV27
CDR3aa: CASSPPGWDNEQFF; CDR3nt: TGTGCCAGTAGTCCCCCGGGTTGGGACAATGAGCAGTTCTTC; abundance: .; j_gene: TRBJ2-1; d_gene: .; v_gene: TRBV19
CDR3aa: CATSSGIQGASTDTQYF; CDR3nt: TGTGCCACCAGCAGTGGGATACAGGGGGCGAGCACAGATACGCAGTATTTT; abundance: few; j_gene: TRBJ2-3; d_gene: TRBD1; v_gene: TRBV15
CDR3aa: CASTMEAVGYEQYF; CDR3nt: TGTGCCAGCACCATGGAGGCGGTAGGTTACGAGCAGTACTTC; abundance: .; j_gene: TRBJ2-7; d_gene: .; v_gene: TRBV2
CDR3aa: CARRGYYGYTF; CDR3nt: TGTGCCCGAAGAGGATACTATGGCTACACCTTC; abundance: few; j_gene: TRBJ1-2; d_gene: .; v_gene: TRBV30
CDR3aa: CASSLHMSPTNEKLFF; CDR3nt: TGTGCCAGCAGTTTACACATGTCGCCTACTAATGAAAAACTGTTTTTT; abundance: .; j_gene: TRBJ1-4; d_gene: .; v_gene: TRBV28
CDR3aa: CASSQTAGAGLEQFF; CDR3nt: TGCGCCAGCAGCCAAACGGCGGGAGCGGGACTTGAGCAGTTCTTC; abundance: .; j_gene: TRBJ2-1; d_gene: TRBD2; v_gene: TRBV4-3
CDR3aa: CASSVSGNYGYTF; CDR3nt: TGTGCCAGCAGCGTATCCGGGAACTATGGCTACACCTTC; abundance: .; j_gene: TRBJ1-2; d_gene: .; v_gene: TRBV2
CDR3aa: CASTLTDTYEQYF; CDR3nt: TGTGCCAGCACCCTGACAGATACCTACGAGCAGTACTTC; abundance: .; j_gene: TRBJ2-7; d_gene: .; v_gene: TRBV28
CDR3aa: CAWSVAGGWNEQFF; CDR3nt: TGTGCCTGGAGTGTGGCGGGGGGCTGGAATGAGCAGTTCTTC; abundance: .; j_gene: TRBJ2-1; d_gene: TRBD2; v_gene: TRBV30
CDR3aa: CAWSLAGAIPDTQYF; CDR3nt: TGTGCCTGGAGTTTGGCGGGAGCTATTCCAGATACGCAGTATTTT; abundance: .; j_gene: TRBJ2-3; d_gene: TRBD2; v_gene: TRBV30
CDR3aa: CASSMGTGVYNEQFF; CDR3nt: TGTGCCAGTAGTATGGGGACGGGGGTATACAATGAGCAGTTCTTC; abundance: .; j_gene: TRBJ2-1; d_gene: .; v_gene: TRBV19
CDR3aa: CASSLAGLENEQFF; CDR3nt: TGTGCCAGCAGCTTGGCCGGACTAGAGAATGAGCAGTTCTTC; abundance: .; j_gene: TRBJ2-1; d_gene: TRBD2; v_gene: TRBV5-5
CDR3aa: CASSLAWYEQYF; CDR3nt: TGTGCCAGCAGCTTAGCTTGGTACGAGCAGTACTTC; abundance: .; j_gene: TRBJ2-7; d_gene: .; v_gene: TRBV7-2
CDR3aa: CASSPGTGGSPLHF; CDR3nt: TGTGCCAGCAGCCCCGGGACAGGAGGTTCACCCCTCCACTTT; abundance: once; j_gene: TRBJ1-6; d_gene: TRBD1; v_gene: TRBV11-2
CDR3aa: CASSDRDSGYEQYF; CDR3nt: TGTGCCAGCAGCGATCGGGACAGTGGCTACGAGCAGTACTTC; abundance: .; j_gene: TRBJ2-7; d_gene: TRBD1; v_gene: TRBV6-5
CDR3aa: CASSPRSTQPSYEQYF; CDR3nt: TGTGCCAGCTCCCCACGTTCGACTCAACCTTCCTACGAGCAGTACTTC; abundance: .; j_gene: TRBJ2-7; d_gene: .; v_gene: TRBV18
CDR3aa: CASTDPRRNEQFF; CDR3nt: TGTGCCAGTACCGATCCTCGGCGCAATGAGCAGTTCTTC; abundance: .; j_gene: TRBJ2-1; d_gene: .; v_gene: TRBV19
CDR3aa: CASSQDRGEGYGYTF; CDR3nt: TGTGCCAGCAGCCAAGACCGGGGGGAGGGCTATGGCTACACCTTC; abundance: .; j_gene: TRBJ1-2; d_gene: .; v_gene: TRBV4-2
CDR3aa: CASSLALFNQPQHF; CDR3nt: TGTGCCAGCAGCTTGGCGCTATTCAATCAGCCCCAGCATTTT; abundance: .; j_gene: TRBJ1-5; d_gene: .; v_gene: TRBV5-5
CDR3aa: CASSRSGGGSYEQYF; CDR3nt: TGTGCCAGCAGTCGTTCGGGCGGGGGATCCTACGAGCAGTACTTC; abundance: .; j_gene: TRBJ2-7; d_gene: TRBD2; v_gene: TRBV11-2
CDR3aa: CASSLIQGGGSNQPQHF; CDR3nt: TGTGCCAGCAGTTTAATCCAGGGGGGCGGTAGCAATCAGCCCCAGCATTTT; abundance: .; j_gene: TRBJ1-5; d_gene: TRBD1; v_gene: TRBV28
CDR3aa: CASFSGEGSYNEQFF; CDR3nt: TGTGCCAGCTTTTCCGGCGAAGGCTCCTACAATGAGCAGTTCTTC; abundance: .; j_gene: TRBJ2-1; d_gene: .; v_gene: TRBV28
CDR3aa: CATSRGHEQYF; CDR3nt: TGTGCCACCAGCAGAGGCCACGAGCAGTACTTC; abundance: .; j_gene: TRBJ2-7; d_gene: .; v_gene: TRBV15
CDR3aa: CASSPTGLGQFNEQFF; CDR3nt: TGTGCCAGCAGCCCTACCGGTTTGGGACAGTTCAATGAGCAGTTCTTC; abundance: .; j_gene: TRBJ2-1; d_gene: TRBD1; v_gene: TRBV7-2
CDR3aa: CASTQRPGRVSTEAFF; CDR3nt: TGTGCCAGCACCCAACGGCCAGGGCGTGTGAGCACTGAAGCTTTCTTT; abundance: .; j_gene: TRBJ1-1; d_gene: .; v_gene: TRBV28
CDR3aa: CASSLRQGEKYEQYF; CDR3nt: TGTGCCAGCAGCCTCAGACAGGGGGAAAAGTACGAGCAGTACTTC; abundance: .; j_gene: TRBJ2-7; d_gene: TRBD1; v_gene: TRBV6-5
CDR3aa: CAWNLGSGSFDEQFF; CDR3nt: TGTGCCTGGAACCTGGGTAGCGGGAGCTTCGATGAGCAGTTCTTC; abundance: .; j_gene: TRBJ2-1; d_gene: TRBD2; v_gene: TRBV30
CDR3aa: CASSWGVAGEGYEQFF; CDR3nt: TGTGCCAGCAGTTGGGGGGTCGCGGGAGAGGGATATGAGCAGTTCTTC; abundance: few; j_gene: TRBJ2-1; d_gene: TRBD2; v_gene: TRBV6-5
CDR3aa: CASSQGRTVLYEQYF; CDR3nt: TGTGCCAGCAGCCAAGGGAGGACGGTGCTCTACGAGCAGTACTTC; abundance: .; j_gene: TRBJ2-7; d_gene: .; v_gene: TRBV14
CDR3aa: CASSLGSNTEAFF; CDR3nt: TGTGCCAGCAGCTTAGGAAGCAACACTGAAGCTTTCTTT; abundance: .; j_gene: TRBJ1-1; d_gene: .; v_gene: TRBV11-1
CDR3aa: CASSLAGRSNQPQHF; CDR3nt: TGTGCCAGCAGCTTAGCTGGGCGTAGCAATCAGCCCCAGCATTTT; abundance: .; j_gene: TRBJ1-5; d_gene: .; v_gene: TRBV7-8
CDR3aa: CASSGTVGGRAVGNEQFF; CDR3nt: TGTGCCAGCAGCGGCACGGTGGGCGGGAGGGCCGTTGGCAATGAGCAGTTCTTC; abundance: .; j_gene: TRBJ2-1; d_gene: TRBD2; v_gene: TRBV7-8
CDR3aa: CSAKTGNNEKLFF; CDR3nt: TGCAGCGCCAAGACAGGGAATAATGAAAAACTGTTTTTT; abundance: .; j_gene: TRBJ1-4; d_gene: TRBD1; v_gene: TRBV29-1
CDR3aa: CASSQESDFYEQYF; CDR3nt: TGCGCCAGCAGCCAAGAGTCAGATTTCTACGAGCAGTACTTC; abundance: .; j_gene: TRBJ2-7; d_gene: .; v_gene: TRBV4-3
CDR3aa: CASSFVQGTGELFF; CDR3nt: TGTGCCAGCAGTTTCGTACAGGGAACCGGGGAGCTGTTTTTT; abundance: .; j_gene: TRBJ2-2; d_gene: .; v_gene: TRBV6-1
CDR3aa: CASSLASGVGNTIYF; CDR3nt: TGCGCCAGCAGCTTGGCCTCGGGGGTAGGAAACACCATATATTTT; abundance: .; j_gene: TRBJ1-3; d_gene: .; v_gene: TRBV5-1
CDR3aa: CASSFWPGRKSYEQYF; CDR3nt: TGTGCCAGCAGTTTCTGGCCGGGCCGCAAAAGCTACGAGCAGTACTTC; abundance: few; j_gene: TRBJ2-7; d_gene: .; v_gene: TRBV11-3
CDR3aa: CASSQFRSPNTEAFF; CDR3nt: TGCGCCAGCAGCCAGTTCAGGTCACCGAACACTGAAGCTTTCTTT; abundance: once; j_gene: TRBJ1-1; d_gene: .; v_gene: TRBV4-3
CDR3aa: CASSLRTPESGYF; CDR3nt: TGCGCCAGCAGCTTGAGGACTCCCGAGAGCGGGTATTTT; abundance: once; j_gene: TRBJ2-3; d_gene: .; v_gene: TRBV5-1
CDR3aa: CASSLGAGGGKTQYF; CDR3nt: TGTGCCAGCAGCTTAGGTGCGGGAGGGGGCAAGACCCAGTACTTC; abundance: .; j_gene: TRBJ2-5; d_gene: TRBD2; v_gene: TRBV7-2
CDR3aa: CASRQKGPNEKLFF; CDR3nt: TGTGCCAGCAGGCAAAAGGGGCCTAATGAAAAACTGTTTTTT; abundance: .; j_gene: TRBJ1-4; d_gene: .; v_gene: TRBV7-9
CDR3aa: CASSVSLRNEQYF; CDR3nt: TGTGCCAGCAGCGTCTCCCTTAGGAACGAGCAGTACTTC; abundance: .; j_gene: TRBJ2-7; d_gene: .; v_gene: TRBV9